Below are 5 T cell receptor beta chains sequenced from a single sample in a study of T cell responses to AZD1222 COVID-19 vaccine. Assay used: immunoSEQ multiplex PCR; TCRdb lists only in-frame clones, some missing. The data hold over 100,000 clones, with 70% to 90% observed a single time. Specimen: peripheral blood, collected on day 0 of AZD1222 vaccination. The source of these receptors is an adult in good health.

This sequence joins TRBV30 and TRBJ2-3; 7 bases are shared with TRBD2. Germline lookup yields CDR1 GTSNPN and CDR2 SVGIG (reference sequence). The CDR3 consists of 15 residues. With 4 bases clipped from V and 8 bases from J, the junction kept 15 bases outside the gene matches. The DNA for the CDR3 is TGTGCCTGGATTATTGGGGGGGTGGACCTGGGTACGCAGTATTTT. It yields the protein CAWIIGGVDLGTQYF.

This rearrangement joins TRBV28 to TRBJ1-5; tentatively, D is TRBD1 (6 bases). The V end lost 5 bases, the J end lost 6 bases, and 17 bases lay between the germline ends. The CDR3 length is 15 residues. Germline CDR1 MDHEN, CDR2 SYDVKM. CDR3 DNA sequence: TGTGCCAGCAGTGCAACAGGGTTACAGGGTCAGCCCCAGCATTTT. It encodes CASSATGLQGQPQHF. Full variable domain (rest looked up from reference TRBV28 and TRBJ1-5): DVKVTQSSRYLVKRTGEKVFLECVQDMDHENMFWYRQDPGLGLRLIYFSYDVKMKEKGDIPEGYSVSREKKERFSLILESASTNQTSMYLCASSATGLQGQPQHFGDGTRLSIL.

V usage is TRBV27 and J usage is TRBJ2-7; D gene uncertain. The germline CDR1 and CDR2 sequences are MNHEY and SMNVEV (reference sequence). CDR3 length equals 14 residues. Trimming pared 3 bases from V and 6 bases from J, leaving 15 bases between. CDR3 residues: CASSFGELSSEQYF. The CDR3 bases are TGTGCCAGCAGTTTCGGTGAACTGTCATCCGAGCAGTACTTC.

This clone was seen once. V is TRBV7-9 and J is TRBJ2-3, with 12 bases identical to TRBD1. The CDR3 totals 17 residues. Germline V gene sequence: CDR1 SEHNR, CDR2 FQNEAQ (reference sequence). V lost 1 base, J lost 3 bases, and 5 bases stayed unmatched. The CDR3 protein is CASSLGGTGGRTDTQYF. The CDR3 DNA is TGTGCCAGCAGCTTAGGCGGGACAGGGGGCAGGACAGATACGCAGTATTTT.

V is TRBV5-1 and J is TRBJ2-3, with 7 bases that match TRBD1. Germline lookup yields CDR1 SGHRS and CDR2 YFSETQ. The length of the CDR3 is 15 residues. The V segment lost 0 bases and the J segment 1 base; nucleotides outside the gene matches: 2. Written as DNA, the CDR3 is TGCGCCAGCAGCTTGGGACAGGGTGGCACAGATACGCAGTATTTT. Its protein product is CASSLGQGGTDTQYF.